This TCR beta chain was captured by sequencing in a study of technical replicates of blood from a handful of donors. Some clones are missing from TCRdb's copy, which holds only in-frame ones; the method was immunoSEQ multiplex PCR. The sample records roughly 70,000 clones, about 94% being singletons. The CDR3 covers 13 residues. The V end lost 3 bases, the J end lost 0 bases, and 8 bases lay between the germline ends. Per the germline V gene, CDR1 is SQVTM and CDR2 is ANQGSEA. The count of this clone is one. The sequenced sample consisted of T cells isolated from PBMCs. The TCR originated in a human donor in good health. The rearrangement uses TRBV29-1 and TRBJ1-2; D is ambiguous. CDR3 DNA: TGCAGCGTTGAGGTTCTAGCTAACTATGGCTACACCTTC. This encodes CSVEVLANYGYTF.